Listed below are T cell receptor beta chains from one sample, sequenced in a study. TCRdb re-analysed the 5' RACE reads in MiXCR, keeping a single row per CDR3 protein. The data contain some 62,000 distinct CDR3 sequences, around 30% of them seen just once; the ten biggest clones take up roughly 2.1%. The sample was tumor-infiltrating naive CD4+ T cells sorted from the breast tumor. All receptors come from a female donor with breast cancer. Both conserved end residues are trimmed from each CDR3.

j_call v_call cdr3_aa
TRBJ1-1 TRBV5-1 ASSLTAGTENTEAF
TRBJ1-1 TRBV20-1 SARDPGRLSGVAF
TRBJ2-7 TRBV29-1 SVSTGLEQY
TRBJ1-1 TRBV4-3 ASSRGDRQTTEAF
TRBJ2-3 TRBV7-6 ASSLSHQSDTQY
TRBJ2-2 TRBV5-5 ASQGTGAGTGELF
TRBJ2-7 TRBV7-2 ASSFSYEQY
TRBJ2-7 TRBV6-1 ASGDRTYEQY
TRBJ2-7 TRBV6-5 ASSYSSFYEQY
TRBJ2-7 TRBV6-1 ASSVSTQGSEQY
TRBJ2-7 TRBV27 ASSRGLAGDQY
TRBJ2-1 TRBV5-1 ASSAGLAAYNEQF
TRBJ1-2 TRBV12-3/TRBV12-4 ASNLQSSPTH
TRBJ1-6 TRBV7-3 ASSLTGQGRSPLH
TRBJ2-7 TRBV2 ASSWADEQY
TRBJ2-3 TRBV7-9 ASRERGGLQRSADTQY
TRBJ1-1 TRBV6-2/TRBV6-3 ASSYSSFGQENTEAF
TRBJ1-3 TRBV6-5 ASSSPQRTIY
TRBJ2-4 TRBV12-3/TRBV12-4 ASSLQGFSDIQY
TRBJ2-3 TRBV7-8 ASSLAGAITDTQY
TRBJ2-5 TRBV5-6 ASSRDGTPVQETQY
TRBJ2-1 TRBV11-1 ASSSHYNNEQF
TRBJ2-7 TRBV6-1 ASRRDRDSEQY
TRBJ1-4 TRBV20-1 SARDATGVDEKLF
TRBJ2-1 TRBV5-1 ASSLGGSDEQF
TRBJ1-2 TRBV20-1 SARDSYADGYT
TRBJ2-1 TRBV20-1 SARALQGQMNDEQF
TRBJ2-1 TRBV12-3/TRBV12-4 ASSSQGANDEQF
TRBJ1-1 TRBV12-3/TRBV12-4 ASSLDAGGGDTEAF
TRBJ2-5 TRBV7-8 ASSRLQETQY
TRBJ1-1 TRBV4-1 ASSRISWGSGAAEAF
TRBJ2-5 TRBV5-1 ASSLRGRETQY
TRBJ2-7 TRBV20-1 SARVGQGIGSYEQY
TRBJ1-2 TRBV5-1 ASRPDRNYGYT
TRBJ2-2 TRBV12-3/TRBV12-4 ASSPTGFGELF
TRBJ2-5 TRBV7-2 ASSFNKGSGETQY
TRBJ1-4 TRBV7-2 ASSLNTAPDREKLF
TRBJ2-5 TRBV20-1 SVAPPETQY
TRBJ2-7 TRBV28 ASSIRRGHDEQY
TRBJ2-1 TRBV5-1 ASSSNRGNEQF
TRBJ2-4 TRBV5-4 ACSLAPSGRASGIQY
TRBJ1-2 TRBV5-5 ASSQTGGGLANYGYT
TRBJ2-3 TRBV30 AWSTGSSTDTQY
TRBJ1-1 TRBV7-2 ASSRRDMNTEAF
TRBJ1-3 TRBV18 ASSPNHRSGNTIY